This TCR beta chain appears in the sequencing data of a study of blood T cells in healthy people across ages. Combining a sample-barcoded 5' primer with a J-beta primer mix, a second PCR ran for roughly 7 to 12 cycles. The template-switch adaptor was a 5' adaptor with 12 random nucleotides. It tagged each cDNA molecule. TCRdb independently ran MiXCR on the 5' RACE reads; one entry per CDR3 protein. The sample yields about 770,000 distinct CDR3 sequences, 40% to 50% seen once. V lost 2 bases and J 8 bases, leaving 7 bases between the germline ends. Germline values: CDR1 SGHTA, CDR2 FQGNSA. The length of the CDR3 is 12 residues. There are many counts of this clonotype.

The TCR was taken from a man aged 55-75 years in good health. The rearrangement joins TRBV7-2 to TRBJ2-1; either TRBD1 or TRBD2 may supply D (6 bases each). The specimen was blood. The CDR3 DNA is TGTGCCAGCAGCTTAAGGGGGGATGAGCAGTTCTTC. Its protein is CASSLRGDEQFF.